This T cell receptor (beta chain) emerged from a study of cytotoxic CD8 clonotypes in ibrutinib-treated CLL (dated by TCRdb to the early 2020s). Regarding the research as a whole: The cohort included roughly 15 treatment-naive and about a dozen relapsed/refractory patients; about 17 were IGHV unmutated. Responses were partial in some 24 patients and complete in 2; after median 68 months follow-up, some 14 stayed in remission and around 12 progressed. Response samples were taken after a median of about a year on treatment, ranging from about 6 to 40 months. Of the 85 to 95 participants in the trial, roughly 26 had longitudinal samples available. Samples averaged about 260,000 productive templates and tens of thousands of productive rearrangements. Every sample from remission and from progressive disease was obtained while the patients were still on ibrutinib. Cryopreserved peripheral blood mononuclear cells were collected at three points: before therapy, at response, and at either sustained remission or disease progression. Overall study results and their limits: Baseline clonality exceeded that of age-matched healthy donors and correlated strongly with circulating CD8+ T-cell counts. Clonality increased at ibrutinib response, stayed stable in sustained remission, and fell back toward baseline at progression. Public clonotypes were rare and either shrank or stayed stable during treatment, and the rise in clonality at ibrutinib response reflected expansion of private clonotypes. Sampling times were not matched between sustained-remission and progressing patients, and lymph node repertoires were not studied.

On a MiSeq, deep resolution sequencing aimed for a depth between 1 in 1 million and 1 in 200,000 T cells, with each clonotype covered about 9.9x on average. The immunoSEQ hsTCRB Kit was used to generate TCR beta libraries. The study's processing was this. ImmunoSEQ Data Assistant and ImmunoSEQ Analyzer were used for data analysis, and V, D and J genes were assigned according to IMGT definitions. Clonality, which ranges from 0 to 1, was calculated as one minus the normalized Shannon entropy of productive rearrangement frequencies. Only overrepresented clonotypes making up at least 0.05% of each patient's repertoire were included in the public clonotype analysis. Thirteen repertoires from age-matched healthy donors, obtained from immuneACCESS, served as clonality controls. Imported from immuneACCESS, the table was reduced by TCRdb to in-frame sequences with V and J called. These copies leave out some clones; in studies compared against another copy, an unresolved V gene accounts for under half, and the cause of the remainder is not known. The V and J calls and clone size come from that table; D and trimming were worked out from the DNA. Within this sample are fewer than 100,000 clones, with roughly three quarters of them counted one time only. Approximately 5% of the sample goes to the ten largest clones.

Comments on this clone: Its binding antigen is unknown. No qualities accompany the bases; no much larger clone lies one base away.

V was cut back by 7 bases and J by 5 bases, leaving a gap of 11 bases between them. The CDR3 numbers 12 residues from cysteine through phenylalanine. Kept here is only the CDR3 DNA, which spans 36 bases and is read in frame from base 1. CDR1 and CDR2, per the germline V gene (reference sequence), are LNHDA and SQIVND. Per the publication, the time point label means: approximately eleven months on ibrutinib. For TCR beta library preparation, around 2 micrograms of genomic DNA were isolated from cryopreserved PBMCs. Longitudinal blood samples from CLL patients on ibrutinib monotherapy underwent high-throughput TCR beta sequencing. The patients took part in an open-label, single-center phase 2 trial of ibrutinib monotherapy.

The clonotype originates from a human donor with chronic lymphocytic leukemia. The V gene is TRBV19 and the J gene is TRBJ1-2; the D gene cannot be resolved reliably. Source: PBMCs, taken after 12 months of ibrutinib treatment. The CDR3 protein sequence reads: CASIARGYGYTF. In nucleotide form, the sequence is TGTGCCAGTATAGCGCGCGGGTATGGCTACACCTTC.